This entry features one T cell receptor beta chain sequence. Its specificity is unknown. The entry originates in a study of cytomegalovirus exposure and HLA in healthy donors. The study's findings and limits: In a later analysis, an Asian-associated ancestry cluster reportedly showed fewer N-insertions than the roughly 700-donor mean.

The PCR had 60 Vbeta and 13 Jbeta primers. Authors' processing steps: The count from a later analysis was 79 million or so unique TCR beta chains, 9.5 million to 11 million of them shared. The protocol was immunoSEQ multiplex PCR, while the TCRdb copy is restricted to in-frame clones and leaves out a portion. V and J calls and clone size are those listed in that table; D and trimming were worked out from the DNA. The sample has about 160,000 clones, about 80% seen once. The germline V gene encodes CDR1 SGHDT and CDR2 YYEEEE. V dropped 5 bases and J dropped 8; count of bases not matched to a gene: 8. This CDR3 contains 14 residues.

What was sequenced was PBMCs. The chain uses TRBV5-6 and TRBJ2-1; 9 nucleotides line up with TRBD2. The TCR was taken from a young man in good health and CMV-seropositive. The CDR3 sequence: CASRMRREGYEQFF. The CDR3 DNA reads as TGTGCCAGCAGGATGAGGCGGGAGGGCTATGAGCAGTTCTTC. Full variable domain (missing parts from reference TRBV5-6 and TRBJ2-1): DAGVTQSPTHLIKTRGQQVTLRCSPKSGHDTVSWYQQALGQGPQFIFQYYEEEERQRGNFPDRFSGHQFPNYSSELNVNALLLGDSALYLCASRMRREGYEQFFGPGTRLTVL.